This entry describes one TCR beta chain. The age range of participants was about 18 to 100 years, with residence in about two dozen US areas. Donors were grouped by their self-reported clinical history. This entry is derived from a study of blood T cell repertoires in COVID-19. Clones were sequenced by immunoSEQ multiplex PCR, and TCRdb holds only the in-frame ones, with some missing. The sample has approximately 250,000 clones; approximately 88% are singletons. The sequencing input was PBMCs or T cells enriched from blood (not recorded which). The receptor was derived from a middle-aged woman with acute COVID-19.

The CDR3 is CASSGPEYSRSDGYTF. The CDR3 DNA is TGTGCCAGTAGTGGCCCGGAATACAGTCGATCGGATGGCTACACCTTC. The rearrangement links TRBV19 to TRBJ1-2; D gene uncertain. The V end lost 5 bases, the J end lost 6 bases, and 22 bases lay between the germline ends. The CDR3 runs to 16 residues. Germline V lookup: CDR1 LNHDA, CDR2 SQIVND (reference sequence).